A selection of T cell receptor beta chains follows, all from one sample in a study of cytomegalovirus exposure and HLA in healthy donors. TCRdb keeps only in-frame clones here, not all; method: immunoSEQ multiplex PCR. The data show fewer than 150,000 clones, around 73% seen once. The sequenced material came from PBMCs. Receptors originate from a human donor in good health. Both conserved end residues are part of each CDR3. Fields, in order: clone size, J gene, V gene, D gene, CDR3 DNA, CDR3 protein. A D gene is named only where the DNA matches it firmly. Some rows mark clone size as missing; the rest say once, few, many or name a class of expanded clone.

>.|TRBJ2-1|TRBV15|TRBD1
TGTGCCACCAGCAGAGTTGAGACAGGGAAGAACAATGAGCAGTTCTTC
CATSRVETGKNNEQFF
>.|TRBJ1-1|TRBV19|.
TGTGCCAGCAGAGCCTCTAGCACTGAAGCTTTCTTT
CASRASSTEAFF
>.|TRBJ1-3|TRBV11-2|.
TGTGCCAGCAGCTTAGATTTCGGGGAGGTCGGCTCTGGAAACACCATATATTTT
CASSLDFGEVGSGNTIYF
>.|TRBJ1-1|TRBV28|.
TGTGCCAGCAGTACTCTACGGGTGAACACTGAAGCTTTCTTT
CASSTLRVNTEAFF
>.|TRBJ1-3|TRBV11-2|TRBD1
TGTGCCAGCAGCACCGTAGTGTGGCCAGGGGGAATCTCTGGAAACACCATATATTTT
CASSTVVWPGGISGNTIYF
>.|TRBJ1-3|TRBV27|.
TGTGCCAGCAGTTTTAGAGCTGGAAACACCATATATTTT
CASSFRAGNTIYF
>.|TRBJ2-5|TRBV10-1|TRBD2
TGCGCCAGCAGTGAGTCGAGAGCGGGGTACCAAGAGACCCAGTACTTC
CASSESRAGYQETQYF
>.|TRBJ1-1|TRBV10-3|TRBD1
TGTGCCATCAATAACAGGGGGAATGCTGAAGCTTTCTTT
CAINNRGNAEAFF
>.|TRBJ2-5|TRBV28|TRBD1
TGTGCCAGCAGTCCTGGGACAGTAGAGACCCAGTACTTC
CASSPGTVETQYF
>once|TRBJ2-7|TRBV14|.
TGTGCCAGCAGCCCCACTGCCAGGGGATACTACGAGCAGTACTTC
CASSPTARGYYEQYF
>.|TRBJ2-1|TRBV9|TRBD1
TGTGCCAGCAGCGAGAGGGCAGACAGGGGGCTTGACAATGAGCAGTTCTTC
CASSERADRGLDNEQFF
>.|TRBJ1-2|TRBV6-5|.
TGTGCCAGCAGAAAGGGGTTGCCCGGTGGCTATGGCTACACCTTC
CASRKGLPGGYGYTF
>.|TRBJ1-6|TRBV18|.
TGTGCCAGCTCACCAGGCCAGGCGAGCTCCTATAATTCACCCCTCCACTTT
CASSPGQASSYNSPLHF
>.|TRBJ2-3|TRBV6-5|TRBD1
TGTGCCAGCAGTTACTCGACAGGGGTGGTAGATACGCAGTATTTT
CASSYSTGVVDTQYF
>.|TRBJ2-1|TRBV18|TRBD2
TGTGCCAGCTCTTATCTAAGTAGCGGGACTTACAATGAGCAGTTCTTC
CASSYLSSGTYNEQFF
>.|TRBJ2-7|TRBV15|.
TGTGCCACCAGCAGAGATGAGGTGAGCTCCTACGAGCAGTACTTC
CATSRDEVSSYEQYF
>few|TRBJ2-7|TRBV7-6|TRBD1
TGTGCCAGCAGCGGACCGGGACAGCCCTACGAGCAGTACTTC
CASSGPGQPYEQYF
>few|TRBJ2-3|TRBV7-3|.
TGTGCCAGCAGCGAATTACGAGCGGATACGCAGTATTTT
CASSELRADTQYF
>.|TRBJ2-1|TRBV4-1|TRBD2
TGCGCCAGCAGCAGAAGCGGGAGGGCATACAATGAGCAGTTCTTC
CASSRSGRAYNEQFF
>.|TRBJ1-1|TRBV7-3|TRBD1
TGTGCCAGCAGCCCCCAAGCGGACAGGGAGAACACTGAAGCTTTCTTT
CASSPQADRENTEAFF
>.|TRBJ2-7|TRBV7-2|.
TGTGCCAGCAGCTTAGGCGGGGCTTTTTACGAGCAGTACTTC
CASSLGGAFYEQYF
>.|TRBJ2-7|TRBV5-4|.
TGTGCCAGCAGCTTGTTATTGTCCTCCTACGAGCAGTACTTC
CASSLLLSSYEQYF
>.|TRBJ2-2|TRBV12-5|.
TGTGCTAGTGCAACCGGAGTGGCGAACACCGGGGAGCTGTTTTTT
CASATGVANTGELFF
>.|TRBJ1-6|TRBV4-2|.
TGTGCCAGCAGCCAAGTCTTCGCGGGTAATTCACCCCTCCACTTT
CASSQVFAGNSPLHF
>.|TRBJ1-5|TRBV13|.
TGTGCCAGCAGCTTAGACAGGGTCGTTCCCCAGCATTTT
CASSLDRVVPQHF
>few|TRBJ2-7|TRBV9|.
TGTGCCAGCAGCAACTCCCCCTACGAGCAGTACTTC
CASSNSPYEQYF
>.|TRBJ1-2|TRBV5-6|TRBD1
TGTGCCAGCAGCAGGGGGCTCTATGGCTACACCTTC
CASSRGLYGYTF
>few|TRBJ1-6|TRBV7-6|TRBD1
TGTGCCAGCAGCTTAGGGGACAGTAATTCACCCCTCCACTTT
CASSLGDSNSPLHF
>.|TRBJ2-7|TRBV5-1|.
TGCGCCAGCAGCTTGGGCGGGATGAGGGACTACGAGCAGTACTTC
CASSLGGMRDYEQYF
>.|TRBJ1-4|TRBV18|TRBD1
TGTGCCAGCTCAAGCCGGGACAGGGGGCCCGCTAATGAAAAACTGTTTTTT
CASSSRDRGPANEKLFF
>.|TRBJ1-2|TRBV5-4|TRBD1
TGTGCCAGCAGCCCCTGGACAGGATATGGCTACACCTTC
CASSPWTGYGYTF
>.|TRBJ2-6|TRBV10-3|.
TGTGCCATCAGTATCAGGAGGGACTCTGGGGCCAACGTCCTGACTTTC
CAISIRRDSGANVLTF
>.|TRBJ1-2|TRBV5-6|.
TGTGCCAGCAGCTTCCTCTCCCCTCGATCGTCCTCGGGCTATGGCTACACCTTC
CASSFLSPRSSSGYGYTF
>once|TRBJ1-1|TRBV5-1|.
TGCGCCAGCAGTTCCCAGACAGGGAACACTGAAGCTTTCTTT
CASSSQTGNTEAFF
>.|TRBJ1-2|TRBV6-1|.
TGTGCCAGCAGTGATACGGGTGGCTACACCTTC
CASSDTGGYTF
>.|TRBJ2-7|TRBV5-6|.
TGTGCCAGCAGCCGGTTTCACTCCTACGAGCAGTACTTC
CASSRFHSYEQYF